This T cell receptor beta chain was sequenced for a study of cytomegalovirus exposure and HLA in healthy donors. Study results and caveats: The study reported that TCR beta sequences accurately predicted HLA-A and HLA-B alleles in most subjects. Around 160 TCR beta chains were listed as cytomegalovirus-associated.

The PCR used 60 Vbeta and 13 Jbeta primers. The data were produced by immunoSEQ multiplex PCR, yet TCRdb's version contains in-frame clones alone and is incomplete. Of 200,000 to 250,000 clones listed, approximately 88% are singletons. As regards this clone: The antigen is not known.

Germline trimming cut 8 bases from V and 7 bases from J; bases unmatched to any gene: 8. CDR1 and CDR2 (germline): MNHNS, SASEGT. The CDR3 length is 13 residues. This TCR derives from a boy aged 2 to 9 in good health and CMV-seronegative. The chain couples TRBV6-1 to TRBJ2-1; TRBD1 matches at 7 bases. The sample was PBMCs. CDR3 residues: CASLRGPRNEQFF. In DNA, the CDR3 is TGTGCCAGCTTAAGGGGGCCGAGGAATGAGCAGTTCTTC.